A single TCR beta chain is shown here with its context. In the original processing: How many nucleated cells were present was estimated from reference gene primer amplification. Assay used: immunoSEQ multiplex PCR; TCRdb lists only in-frame clones, some missing. V, J and clone size derive from that table, while D and trimming were established from the DNA sequence. The data contain about 250,000 clones, approximately 82% of them seen just once; the ten biggest clones take up roughly 7.8%. The data stem from a study of blood T cell repertoires in COVID-19. The wider study: Donors in the United States, Italy and Spain gave samples during acute or convalescent COVID-19. PBMCs, B-cell-depleted T cells, or T cells provided the cDNA or gDNA that made up the material.

The CDR3 has 13 amino acids. Germline assignment: CDR1 KGHSH and CDR2 LQKENI. V was trimmed by 6 bases and J by 4 bases, leaving 12 bases between them. The chain is built from TRBV18 and TRBJ1-1; maybe TRBD1 (6 bases). This sequence originates from a man aged 40-49 years with active or convalescent COVID-19. The sequenced sample consisted of peripheral blood. Here the CDR3 DNA reads TGTGCCAGCTCCCCGGACAGCCCCACTGAAGCTTTCTTT. It codes for CASSPDSPTEAFF.